The next 5 T cell receptor beta chains were all read from a single sample in a study of blood T cell repertoires in COVID-19. Profiling relied on immunoSEQ multiplex PCR, and the TCRdb table lists in-frame clones only, not all of them. Here the sample spans a few hundred thousand clones, over 85% being singletons. The specimen was peripheral blood. The receptors shown here come from a woman in her 30s with COVID-19, enrolled during active disease.

This sequence joins TRBV7-9 and TRBJ1-3; D might be TRBD1 (6 bases). Germline loops: CDR1 SEHNR, CDR2 FQNEAQ (reference sequence). V was shortened by 7 bases and J by 4 bases, with 17 bases between the two germline ends. The CDR3 totals 15 residues. CDR3 sequence reads: CASNSLYREGNTIYF. The CDR3 DNA follows: TGTGCCAGCAACTCACTATACAGGGAGGGAAACACCATATATTTT.

The chain couples TRBV3-1 (or the pseudogene TRBV3-2) to TRBJ2-2; possibly TRBD1 for D (6 bases). The length of the CDR3 is 17 residues. V was trimmed by 4 bases and J by 0 bases, leaving 15 bases between them. CDR1 LGHDT and CDR2 YNNKEL come from the germline V gene (reference sequence). As DNA, the CDR3 is TGTGCCAGCAGCCTCGCCGGGACACACGCGAACACCGGGGAGCTGTTTTTT. This codes for CASSLAGTHANTGELFF.

The DNA of the CDR3 is TGTGCCAGCAGCCGGGGGACAGGCAATCAGCCCCAGCATTTT. Residues: CASSRGTGNQPQHF. The gene calls are TRBV3-1 (or the pseudogene TRBV3-2) and TRBJ1-5; 7 positions agree with TRBD1. Germline CDR1 is LGHDT and CDR2 is YNNKEL (reference sequence). This CDR3 contains 14 residues. Trimming at V came to 4 bases and at J to 2 bases, leaving 2 bases not matched to a gene.

This chain connects TRBV19 to TRBJ1-6; the D is unclear. Trimming took off 7 bases at V and 6 bases at J, with 13 bases between the two ends. The CDR3 contains 14 residues. Per germline, CDR1 LNHDA and CDR2 SQIVND (reference sequence). CDR3 DNA sequence: TGTGCCAGTACCCCGGTAGCCCGTAATTCACCCCTCCACTTT. It codes for CASTPVARNSPLHF.

The V gene is TRBV28, the J gene TRBJ1-5, with 10 nucleotides matching TRBD1. V shed 6 bases and J 0 bases; nucleotides not matched to a gene: 11. This CDR3 has 18 residues. The germline V gene has CDR1 MDHEN and CDR2 SYDVKM. The CDR3 here is CASRGPGQGIYSNQPQHF. In DNA form, the CDR3 reads TGTGCCAGCAGGGGTCCGGGACAGGGGATCTATAGCAATCAGCCCCAGCATTTT. The complete variable domain, with remaining parts taken from reference TRBV28 and TRBJ1-5, reads DVKVTQSSRYLVKRTGEKVFLECVQDMDHENMFWYRQDPGLGLRLIYFSYDVKMKEKGDIPEGYSVSREKKERFSLILESASTNQTSMYLCASRGPGQGIYSNQPQHFGDGTRLSIL.